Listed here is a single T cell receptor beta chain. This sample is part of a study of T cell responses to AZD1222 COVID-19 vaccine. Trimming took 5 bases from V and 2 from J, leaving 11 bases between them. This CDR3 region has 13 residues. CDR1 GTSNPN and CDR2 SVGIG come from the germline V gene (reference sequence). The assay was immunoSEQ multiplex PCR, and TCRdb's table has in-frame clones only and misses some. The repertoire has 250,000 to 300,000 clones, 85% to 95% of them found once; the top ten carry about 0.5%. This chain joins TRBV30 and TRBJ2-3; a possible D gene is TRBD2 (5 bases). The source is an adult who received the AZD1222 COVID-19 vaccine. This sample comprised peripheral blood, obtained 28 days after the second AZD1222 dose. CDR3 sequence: CAWEGQVTDTQYF. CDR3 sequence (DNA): TGTGCCTGGGAGGGCCAGGTCACAGATACGCAGTATTTT.